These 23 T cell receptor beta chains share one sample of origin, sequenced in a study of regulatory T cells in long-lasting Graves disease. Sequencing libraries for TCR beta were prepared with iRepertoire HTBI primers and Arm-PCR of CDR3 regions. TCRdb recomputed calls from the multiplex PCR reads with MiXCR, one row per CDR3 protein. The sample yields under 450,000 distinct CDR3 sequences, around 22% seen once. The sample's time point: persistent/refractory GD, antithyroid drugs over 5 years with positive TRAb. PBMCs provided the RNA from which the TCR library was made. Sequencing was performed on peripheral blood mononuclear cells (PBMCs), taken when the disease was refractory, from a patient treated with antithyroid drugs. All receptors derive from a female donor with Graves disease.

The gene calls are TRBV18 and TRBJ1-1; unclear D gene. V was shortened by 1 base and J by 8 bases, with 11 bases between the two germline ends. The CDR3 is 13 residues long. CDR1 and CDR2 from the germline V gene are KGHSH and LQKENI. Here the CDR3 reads CASSPQEGSEAFF. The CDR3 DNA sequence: TGTGCCAGCTCACCACAGGAGGGCTCCGAAGCTTTCTTT. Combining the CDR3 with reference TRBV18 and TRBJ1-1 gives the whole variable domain NAGVMQNPRHLVRRRGQEARLRCSPMKGHSHVYWYRQLPEEGLKFMVYLQKENIIDESGMPKERFSAEFPKEGPSILRIQQVVRGDSAAYFCASSPQEGSEAFFGQGTRLTVV.

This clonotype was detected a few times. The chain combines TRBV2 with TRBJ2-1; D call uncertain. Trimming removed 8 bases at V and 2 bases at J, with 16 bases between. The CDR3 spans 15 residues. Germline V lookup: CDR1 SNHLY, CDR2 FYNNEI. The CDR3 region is CASHDPARTYNEQFF. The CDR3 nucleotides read TGTGCCAGCCATGACCCCGCTAGAACCTACAATGAGCAGTTCTTC.

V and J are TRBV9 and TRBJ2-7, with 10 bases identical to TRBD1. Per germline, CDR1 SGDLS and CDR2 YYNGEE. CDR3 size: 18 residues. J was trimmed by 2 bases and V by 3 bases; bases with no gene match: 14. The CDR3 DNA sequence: TGTGCCAGCAGCGGCTGGGACAGGGGAGCGGGAACCCCCTACGAGCAGTACTTC. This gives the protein CASSGWDRGAGTPYEQYF.

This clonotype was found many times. The CDR3 region has the DNA TGTGCCAGCAGCTTATTATCCAGGGACGGCGATGGCTACACCTTC. This codes for CASSLLSRDGDGYTF. This chain joins TRBV7-9 and TRBJ1-2; D perhaps matches TRBD1 (5 bases). CDR1 SEHNR and CDR2 FQNEAQ come from the germline V gene (reference sequence). Deletions cut 2 bases from V and 6 bases from J, with 16 bases between. CDR3 size: 15 residues.

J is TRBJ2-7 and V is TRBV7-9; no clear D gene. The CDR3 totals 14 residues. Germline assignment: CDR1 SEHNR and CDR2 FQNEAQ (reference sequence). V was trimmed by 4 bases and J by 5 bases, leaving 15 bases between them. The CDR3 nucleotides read TGTGCCAGCAGCTCAAGTAGCTCGGCGGACGAGCAGTACTTC. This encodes CASSSSSSADEQYF. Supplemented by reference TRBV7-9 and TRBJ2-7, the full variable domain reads DTGVSQNPRHKITKRGQNVTFRCDPISEHNRLYWYRQTLGQGPEFLTYFQNEAQLEKSRLLSDRFSAERPKGSFSTLEIQRTEQGDSAMYLCASSSSSSADEQYFGPGTRLTVT.

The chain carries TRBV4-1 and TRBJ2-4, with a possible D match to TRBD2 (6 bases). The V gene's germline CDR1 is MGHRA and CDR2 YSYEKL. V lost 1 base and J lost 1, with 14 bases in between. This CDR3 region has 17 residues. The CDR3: CASSQVVAENAKNIQYF. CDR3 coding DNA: TGCGCCAGCAGCCAAGTTGTAGCGGAGAATGCCAAAAACATTCAGTACTTC.

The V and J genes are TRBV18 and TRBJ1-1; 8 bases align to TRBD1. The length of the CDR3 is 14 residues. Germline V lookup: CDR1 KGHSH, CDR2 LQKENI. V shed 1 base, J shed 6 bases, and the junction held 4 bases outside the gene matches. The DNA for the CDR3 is TGTGCCAGCTCACCACGTAGGACAGGGCCTGAAGCTTTCTTT. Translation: CASSPRRTGPEAFF.

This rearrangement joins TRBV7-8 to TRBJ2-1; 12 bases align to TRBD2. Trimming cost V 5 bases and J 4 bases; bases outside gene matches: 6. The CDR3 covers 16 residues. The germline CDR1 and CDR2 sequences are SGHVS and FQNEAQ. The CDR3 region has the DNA TGTGCCAGCAGCCCCGGACTAGCGGGGACATACAATGAGCAGTTCTTC. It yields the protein CASSPGLAGTYNEQFF. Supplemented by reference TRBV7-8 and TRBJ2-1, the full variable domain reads GAGVSQSPRYKVAKRGQDVALRCDPISGHVSLFWYQQALGQGPEFLTYFQNEAQLDKSGLPSDRFFAERPEGSVSTLKIQRTQQEDSAVYLCASSPGLAGTYNEQFFGPGTRLTVL.

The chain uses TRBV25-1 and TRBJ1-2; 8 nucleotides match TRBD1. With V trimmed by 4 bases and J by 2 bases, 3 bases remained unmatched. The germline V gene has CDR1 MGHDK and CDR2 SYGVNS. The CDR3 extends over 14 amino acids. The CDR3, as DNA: TGTGCCAGCAGTGGCCGGGACAGGAACTATGGCTACACCTTC. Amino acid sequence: CASSGRDRNYGYTF.

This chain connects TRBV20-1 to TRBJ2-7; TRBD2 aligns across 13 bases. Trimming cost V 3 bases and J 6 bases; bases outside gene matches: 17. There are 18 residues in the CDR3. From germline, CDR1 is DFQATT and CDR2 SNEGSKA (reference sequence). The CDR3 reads CSARKITSGRAGFLEQYF. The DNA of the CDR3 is TGCAGTGCTAGGAAGATTACTAGCGGGAGGGCCGGGTTCCTCGAGCAGTACTTC.

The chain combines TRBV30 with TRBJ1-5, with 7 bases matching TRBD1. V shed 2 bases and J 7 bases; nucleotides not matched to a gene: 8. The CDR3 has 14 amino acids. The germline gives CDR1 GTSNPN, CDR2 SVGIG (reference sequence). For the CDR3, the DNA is TGTGCCTGGAGTCCAGGGCAGGGGGTACAGCCCCAGCATTTT. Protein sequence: CAWSPGQGVQPQHF.

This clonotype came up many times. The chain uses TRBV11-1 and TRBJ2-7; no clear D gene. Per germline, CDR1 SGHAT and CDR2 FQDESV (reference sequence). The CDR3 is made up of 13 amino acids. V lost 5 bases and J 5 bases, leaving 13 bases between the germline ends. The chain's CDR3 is CASSKRRIDEQYF. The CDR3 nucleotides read TGTGCCAGCAGCAAACGGCGAATTGACGAGCAGTACTTC.

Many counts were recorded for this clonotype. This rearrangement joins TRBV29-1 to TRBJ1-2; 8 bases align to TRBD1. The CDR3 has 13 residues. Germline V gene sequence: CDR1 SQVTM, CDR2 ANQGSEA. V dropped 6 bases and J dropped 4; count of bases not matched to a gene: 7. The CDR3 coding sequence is TGCAGCGTAGCTGGACAGGGCAGCTATGGCTACACCTTC. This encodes CSVAGQGSYGYTF.

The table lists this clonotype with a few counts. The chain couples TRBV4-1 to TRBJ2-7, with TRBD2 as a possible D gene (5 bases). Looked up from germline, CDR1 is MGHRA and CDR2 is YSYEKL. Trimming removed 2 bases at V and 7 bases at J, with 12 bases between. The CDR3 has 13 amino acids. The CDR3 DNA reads TGCGCCAGCAGCCAAACTTTAGCGTGGGAGCAGTACTTC. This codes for CASSQTLAWEQYF.

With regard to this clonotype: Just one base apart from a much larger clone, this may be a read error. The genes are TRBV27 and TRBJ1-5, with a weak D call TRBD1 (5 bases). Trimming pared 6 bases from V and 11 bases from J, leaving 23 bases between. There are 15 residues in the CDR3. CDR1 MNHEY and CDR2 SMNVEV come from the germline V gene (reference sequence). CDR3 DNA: TGTGCCAGCAGCGATGTCAGGGCCCCTGCGATATCCCAGCATTTT. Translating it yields CASSDVRAPAISQHF.

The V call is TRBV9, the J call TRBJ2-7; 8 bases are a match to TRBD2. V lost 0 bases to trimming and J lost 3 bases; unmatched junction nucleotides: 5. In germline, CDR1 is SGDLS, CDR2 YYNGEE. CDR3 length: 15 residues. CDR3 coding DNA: TGTGCCAGCAGCGTAGATAGCGGGGTCCTCTACGAGCAGTACTTC. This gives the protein CASSVDSGVLYEQYF.

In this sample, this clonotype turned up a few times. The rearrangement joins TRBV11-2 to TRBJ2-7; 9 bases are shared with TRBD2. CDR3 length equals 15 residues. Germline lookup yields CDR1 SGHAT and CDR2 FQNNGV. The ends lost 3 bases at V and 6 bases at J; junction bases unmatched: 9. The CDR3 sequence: CASSFGGLAGFEQYF. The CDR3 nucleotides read TGTGCCAGCAGCTTCGGAGGGCTAGCGGGATTCGAGCAGTACTTC.

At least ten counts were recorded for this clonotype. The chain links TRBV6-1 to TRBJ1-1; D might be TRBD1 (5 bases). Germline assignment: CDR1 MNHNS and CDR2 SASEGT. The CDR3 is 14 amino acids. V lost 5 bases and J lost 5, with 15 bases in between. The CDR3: CASSRDGGVTEAFF. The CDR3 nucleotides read TGTGCCAGCAGTCGGGACGGGGGGGTTACTGAAGCTTTCTTT.

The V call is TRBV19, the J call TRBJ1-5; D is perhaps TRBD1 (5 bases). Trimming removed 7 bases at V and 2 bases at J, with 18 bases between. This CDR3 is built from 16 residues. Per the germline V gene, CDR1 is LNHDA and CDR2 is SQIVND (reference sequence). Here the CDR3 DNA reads TGTGCCAGTAAACCTCGGGGCGGTAGGGGCAATCAGCCCCAGCATTTT. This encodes CASKPRGGRGNQPQHF.

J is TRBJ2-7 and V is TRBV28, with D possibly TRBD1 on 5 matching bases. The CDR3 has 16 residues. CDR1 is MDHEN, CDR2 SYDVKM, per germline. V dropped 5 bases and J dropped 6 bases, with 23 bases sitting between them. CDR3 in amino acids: CASSPRLLQVLGEQYF. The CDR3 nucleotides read TGTGCCAGCAGTCCTCGCCTTCTACAGGTCCTCGGCGAGCAGTACTTC.

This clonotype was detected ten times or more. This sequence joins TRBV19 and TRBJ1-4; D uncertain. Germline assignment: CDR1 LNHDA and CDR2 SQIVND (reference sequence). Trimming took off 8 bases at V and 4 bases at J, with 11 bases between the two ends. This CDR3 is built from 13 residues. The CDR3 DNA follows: TGTGCCAGTCAGCACCGGGATAATGAAAAACTGTTTTTT. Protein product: CASQHRDNEKLFF.

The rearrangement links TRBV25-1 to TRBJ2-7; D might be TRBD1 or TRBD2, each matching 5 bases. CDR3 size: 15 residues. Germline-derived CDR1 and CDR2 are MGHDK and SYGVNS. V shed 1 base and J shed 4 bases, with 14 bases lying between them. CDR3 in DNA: TGTGCCAGCAGTGAATCTCCGGGACCCCAATACGAGCAGTACTTC. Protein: CASSESPGPQYEQYF.

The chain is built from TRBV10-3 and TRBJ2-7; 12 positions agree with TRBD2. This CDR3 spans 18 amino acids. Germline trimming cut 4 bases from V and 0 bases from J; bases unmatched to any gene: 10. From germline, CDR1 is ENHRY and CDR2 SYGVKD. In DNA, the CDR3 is TGTGCCATCAGTGGACTGGGACTAGCGGGTTTAAGCTCCTACGAGCAGTACTTC. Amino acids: CAISGLGLAGLSSYEQYF.